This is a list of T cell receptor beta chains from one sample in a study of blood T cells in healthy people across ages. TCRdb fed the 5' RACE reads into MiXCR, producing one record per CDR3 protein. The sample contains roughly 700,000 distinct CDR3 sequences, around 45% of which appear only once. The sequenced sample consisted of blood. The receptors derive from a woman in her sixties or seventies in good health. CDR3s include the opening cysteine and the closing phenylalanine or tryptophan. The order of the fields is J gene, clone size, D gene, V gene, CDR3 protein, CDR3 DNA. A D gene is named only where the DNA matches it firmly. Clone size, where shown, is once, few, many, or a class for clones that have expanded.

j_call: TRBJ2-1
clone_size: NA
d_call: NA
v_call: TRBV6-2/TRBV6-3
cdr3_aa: CASSEQTYNEQFF
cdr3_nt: TGTGCCAGCAGTGAACAGACCTACAATGAGCAGTTCTTC

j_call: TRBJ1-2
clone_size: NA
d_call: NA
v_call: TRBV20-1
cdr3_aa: CSARDGVNYGYTF
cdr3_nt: TGCAGTGCGAGGGACGGTGTTAACTATGGCTACACCTTC

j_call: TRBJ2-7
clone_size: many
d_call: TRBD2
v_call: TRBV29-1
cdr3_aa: CSVEGGLAEQYF
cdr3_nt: TGCAGCGTTGAAGGCGGACTAGCCGAGCAGTACTTC

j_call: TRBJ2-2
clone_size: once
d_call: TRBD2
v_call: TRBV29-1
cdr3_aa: CSVVSPTSGSIAGELFF
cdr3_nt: TGCAGCGTTGTAAGTCCGACTAGCGGGAGTATCGCCGGGGAGCTGTTTTTT

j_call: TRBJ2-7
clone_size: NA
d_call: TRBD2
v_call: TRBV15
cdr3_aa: CATSRGGLAAYEQYF
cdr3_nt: TGTGCCACCAGCAGAGGTGGACTAGCGGCCTACGAGCAGTACTTC

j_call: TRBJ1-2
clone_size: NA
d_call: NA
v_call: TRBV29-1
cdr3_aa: CSTPRPYYGYTF
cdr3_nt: TGCAGCACCCCTCGTCCGTACTATGGCTACACCTTC

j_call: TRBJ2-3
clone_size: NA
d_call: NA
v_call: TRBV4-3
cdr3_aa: CASSQDEQNTRYF
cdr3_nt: TGCGCCAGCAGCCAAGATGAACAGAATACGCGGTATTTT

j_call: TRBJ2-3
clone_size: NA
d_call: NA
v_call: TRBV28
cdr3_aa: CASSPRDRGTDTQYF
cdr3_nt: TGTGCCAGCAGTCCCAGAGACCGAGGCACAGATACGCAGTATTTT

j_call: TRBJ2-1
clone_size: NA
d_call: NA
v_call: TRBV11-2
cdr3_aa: CASRLSAGNYNEQFF
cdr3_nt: TGTGCCAGCAGGCTTAGCGCGGGGAACTACAATGAGCAGTTCTTC

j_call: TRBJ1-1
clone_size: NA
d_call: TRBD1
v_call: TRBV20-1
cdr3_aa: CSARGNKDEAFF
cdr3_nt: TGCAGTGCCAGGGGGAACAAGGATGAAGCTTTCTTT

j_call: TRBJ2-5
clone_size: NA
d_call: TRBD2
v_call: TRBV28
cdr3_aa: CASSQGLLRREGNVTQYF
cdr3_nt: TGCGCCAGCAGCCAAGGACTATTGCGGCGGGAGGGCAATGTGACCCAGTACTTC

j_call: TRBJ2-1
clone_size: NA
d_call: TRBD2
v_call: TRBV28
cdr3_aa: CASRSSGRPPEQFF
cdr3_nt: TGTGCCAGCAGAAGTAGCGGGAGGCCCCCAGAGCAGTTCTTC

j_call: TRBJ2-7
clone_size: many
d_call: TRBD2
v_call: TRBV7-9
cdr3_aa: CASSLGGSKHEQYF
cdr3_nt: TGTGCCAGCAGCTTAGGCGGGAGCAAACACGAGCAGTACTTC

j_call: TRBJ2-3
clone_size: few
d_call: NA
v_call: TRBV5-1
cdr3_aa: CASSRTGHQEGRTQYF
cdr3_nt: TGCGCCAGCAGTCGGACGGGACACCAAGAGGGTCGAACGCAGTATTTT

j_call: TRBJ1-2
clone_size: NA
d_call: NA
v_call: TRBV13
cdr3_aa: CASSINRKLYGYTF
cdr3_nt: TGTGCCAGCAGCATAAACAGGAAACTCTATGGCTACACCTTC

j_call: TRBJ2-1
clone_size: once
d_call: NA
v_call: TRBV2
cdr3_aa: CASSDAAGEQFF
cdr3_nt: TGTGCCAGCAGTGATGCGGCAGGTGAGCAGTTCTTC

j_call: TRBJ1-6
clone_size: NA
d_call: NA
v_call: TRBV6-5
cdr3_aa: CASSPKHRNSPLHF
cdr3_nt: TGTGCCAGCAGCCCGAAACACAGAAATTCACCCCTCCACTTT

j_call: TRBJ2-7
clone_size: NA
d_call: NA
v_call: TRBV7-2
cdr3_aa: CASSSPGRVYEQYF
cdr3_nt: TGTGCCAGCAGCTCACCGGGGCGAGTCTACGAGCAGTACTTC

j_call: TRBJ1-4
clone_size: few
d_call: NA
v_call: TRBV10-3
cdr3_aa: CAISLRGNEKLFF
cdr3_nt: TGTGCCATCAGTCTTAGAGGAAATGAAAAACTGTTTTTT

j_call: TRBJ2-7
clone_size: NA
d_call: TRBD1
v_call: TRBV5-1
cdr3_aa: CASSPGQGDDEQYF
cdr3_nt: TGCGCCAGCAGCCCGGGACAGGGGGACGACGAGCAGTACTTC

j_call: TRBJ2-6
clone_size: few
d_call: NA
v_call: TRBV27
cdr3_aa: CASSSTASGANVLTF
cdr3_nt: TGTGCCAGCAGTTCTACAGCATCTGGGGCCAACGTCCTGACTTTC

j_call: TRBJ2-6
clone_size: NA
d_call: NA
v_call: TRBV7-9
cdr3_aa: CASSFQRTSGANVLTF
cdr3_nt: TGTGCCAGCAGCTTCCAAAGGACCTCTGGGGCCAACGTCCTGACTTTC

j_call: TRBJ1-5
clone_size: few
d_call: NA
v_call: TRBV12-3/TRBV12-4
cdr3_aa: CASSASVTGHDQPQHF
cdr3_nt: TGTGCCAGCAGTGCTTCCGTAACAGGGCACGATCAGCCCCAGCATTTT

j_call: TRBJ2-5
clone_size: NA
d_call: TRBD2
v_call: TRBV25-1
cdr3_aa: CASSEGGTETQYF
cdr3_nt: TGTGCCAGCAGTGAGGGGGGGACCGAGACCCAGTACTTC

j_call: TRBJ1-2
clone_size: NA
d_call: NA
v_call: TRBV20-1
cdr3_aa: CSAPRPDSANYGYTF
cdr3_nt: TGCAGTGCCCCCCGCCCGGACAGCGCTAACTATGGCTACACCTTC

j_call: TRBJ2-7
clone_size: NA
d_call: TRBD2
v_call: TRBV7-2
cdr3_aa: CASSHSGSPPLDEQYF
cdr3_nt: TGTGCCAGCAGCCATAGCGGGAGCCCCCCTTTGGACGAGCAGTACTTC

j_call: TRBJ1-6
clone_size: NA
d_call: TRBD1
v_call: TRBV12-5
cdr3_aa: CASGLRDRTKKPLHF
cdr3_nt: TGTGCTAGTGGTTTGAGGGACAGAACTAAAAAACCCCTCCACTTT

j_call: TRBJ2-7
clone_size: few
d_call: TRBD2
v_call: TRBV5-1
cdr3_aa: CASPGTSGSYEQYF
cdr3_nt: TGCGCCAGCCCAGGGACTAGCGGATCCTACGAGCAGTACTTC

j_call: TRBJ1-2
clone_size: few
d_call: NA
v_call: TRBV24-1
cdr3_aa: CATSDRLRYTF
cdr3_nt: TGTGCCACCAGTGATCGACTACGCTACACCTTC

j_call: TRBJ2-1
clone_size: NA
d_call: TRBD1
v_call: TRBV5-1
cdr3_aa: CASSKDRALGEQFF
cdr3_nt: TGCGCCAGCAGCAAGGACAGGGCCCTAGGTGAGCAGTTCTTC

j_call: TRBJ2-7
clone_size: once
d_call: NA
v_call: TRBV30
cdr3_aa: CAWSSGRGPYEQYF
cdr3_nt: TGTGCCTGGAGTTCCGGCAGGGGACCCTACGAGCAGTACTTC

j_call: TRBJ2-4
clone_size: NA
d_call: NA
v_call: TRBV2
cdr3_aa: CASSQGGEGNIQYF
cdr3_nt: TGTGCCAGCAGCCAAGGGGGGGAAGGGAACATTCAGTACTTC

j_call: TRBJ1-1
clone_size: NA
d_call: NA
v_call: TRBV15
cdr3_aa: CATSRDLVNTEAFF
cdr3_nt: TGTGCCACCAGCAGAGATCTGGTGAACACTGAAGCTTTCTTT

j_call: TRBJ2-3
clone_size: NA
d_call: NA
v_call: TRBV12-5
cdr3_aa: CVSGLGYTDTQYF
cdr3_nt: TGTGTTAGTGGTTTGGGGTACACAGATACGCAGTATTTT

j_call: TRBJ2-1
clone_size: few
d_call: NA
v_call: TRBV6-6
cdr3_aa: CASKNPQGYNEQFF
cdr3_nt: TGTGCCAGTAAAAACCCTCAGGGCTACAATGAGCAGTTCTTC

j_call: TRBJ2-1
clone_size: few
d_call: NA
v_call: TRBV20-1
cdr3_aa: CSAHVSIGNEQFF
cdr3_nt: TGCAGTGCTCACGTCTCAATTGGGAATGAGCAGTTCTTC

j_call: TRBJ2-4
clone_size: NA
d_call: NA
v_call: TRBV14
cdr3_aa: CASSQGTGTVGYF
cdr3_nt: TGTGCCAGCAGCCAGGGTACCGGGACCGTTGGGTACTTC

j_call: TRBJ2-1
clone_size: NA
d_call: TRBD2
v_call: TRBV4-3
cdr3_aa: CASSQETTTSGRRDEQFF
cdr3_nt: TGCGCCAGCAGCCAGGAGACTACGACTAGCGGGAGGCGGGATGAGCAGTTCTTC

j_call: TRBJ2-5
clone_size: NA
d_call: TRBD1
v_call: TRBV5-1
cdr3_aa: CASSRGQGNQETQYF
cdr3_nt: TGCGCCAGCAGCAGAGGACAGGGGAACCAAGAGACCCAGTACTTC

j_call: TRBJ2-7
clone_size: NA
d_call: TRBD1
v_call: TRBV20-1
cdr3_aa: CSATSPRDRTYEQYF
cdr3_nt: TGCAGTGCTACCTCCCCCCGGGACAGAACCTACGAGCAGTACTTC

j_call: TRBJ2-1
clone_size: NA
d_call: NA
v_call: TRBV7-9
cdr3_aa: CASSLSRRTYNEQFF
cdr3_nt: TGTGCCAGCAGCTTATCCAGGCGGACCTACAATGAGCAGTTCTTC

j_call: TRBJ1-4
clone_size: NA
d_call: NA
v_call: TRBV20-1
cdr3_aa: CSARGGGPVELFF
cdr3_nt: TGCAGTGCTAGAGGTGGGGGGCCGGTGGAACTGTTTTTT

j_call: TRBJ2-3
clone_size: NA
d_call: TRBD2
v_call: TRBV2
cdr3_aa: CASISGRATDTQYF
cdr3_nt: TGTGCCAGCATTAGCGGGAGGGCAACAGATACGCAGTATTTT

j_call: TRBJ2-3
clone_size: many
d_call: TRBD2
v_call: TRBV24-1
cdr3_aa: CATSGRTSGRWWTDTQYF
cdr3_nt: TGTGCCACCAGTGGTCGGACTAGCGGGAGATGGTGGACAGATACGCAGTATTTT

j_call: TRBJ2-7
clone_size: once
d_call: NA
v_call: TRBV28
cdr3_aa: CASSSTETGYEQYF
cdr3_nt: TGTGCCAGCAGTTCGACGGAGACGGGCTACGAGCAGTACTTC

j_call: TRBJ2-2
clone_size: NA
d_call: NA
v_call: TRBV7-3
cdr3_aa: CASSLMVGGLNTGELFF
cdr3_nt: TGTGCCAGCAGCTTAATGGTCGGGGGATTGAACACCGGGGAGCTGTTTTTT

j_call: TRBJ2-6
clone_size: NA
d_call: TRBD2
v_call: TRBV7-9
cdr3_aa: CASSLGGSGRSGANVLTF
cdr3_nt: TGTGCCAGCAGCTTAGGCGGTAGCGGGAGGTCTGGGGCCAACGTCCTGACTTTC

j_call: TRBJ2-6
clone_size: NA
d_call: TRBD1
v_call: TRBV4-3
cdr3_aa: CASSHGTATSGANVLTF
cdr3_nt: TGCGCCAGCAGCCACGGGACAGCAACCTCTGGGGCCAACGTCCTGACTTTC

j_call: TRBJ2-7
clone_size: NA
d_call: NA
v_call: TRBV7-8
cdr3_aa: CASSLVSGSTYEQYF
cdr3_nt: TGTGCCAGCAGCTTAGTTAGTGGGTCCACCTACGAGCAGTACTTC

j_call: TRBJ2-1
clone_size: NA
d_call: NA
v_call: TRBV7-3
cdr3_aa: CASSLTIARYNEQFF
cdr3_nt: TGTGCCAGCAGCTTAACGATCGCCAGGTACAATGAGCAGTTCTTC

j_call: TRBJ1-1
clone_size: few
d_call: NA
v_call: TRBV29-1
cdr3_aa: CSAKVGEAFF
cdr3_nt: TGCAGCGCAAAGGTTGGGGAAGCTTTCTTT

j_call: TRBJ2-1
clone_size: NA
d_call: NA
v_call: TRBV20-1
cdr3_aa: CSARESGDYNEQFF
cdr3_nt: TGCAGTGCTAGGGAATCGGGCGACTACAATGAGCAGTTCTTC

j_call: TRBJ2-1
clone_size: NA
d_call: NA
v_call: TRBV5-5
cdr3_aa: CASSSRPGTSNEQFF
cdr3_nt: TGTGCCAGCAGCTCACGTCCCGGGACGAGCAATGAGCAGTTCTTC

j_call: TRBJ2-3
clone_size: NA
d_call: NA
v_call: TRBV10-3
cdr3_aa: CAIRVQGSTDTQYF
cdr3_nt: TGTGCCATCAGAGTACAGGGAAGCACAGATACGCAGTATTTT